This TCR beta chain is from a study of CD8+ T cells in alopecia areata. Germline CDR1 reads SGHNT; CDR2 reads YYREEE (reference sequence). The CDR3 contains 15 residues. Trimming stripped 4 bases from V and 4 bases from J, with 15 bases between. This clone has a handful of counts. RNA extraction and reverse transcription yielded cDNA as sequencing template. Profiled with immunoSEQ multiplex PCR; TCRdb holds only in-frame clones, not every one. The sample holds 220,000 or so clones, approximately 52% seen once. The sequence was collected from a human donor with alopecia areata. V usage is TRBV5-4 and J usage is TRBJ2-1, with D tentatively TRBD2 (7 bases). Sequencing used CD4+ T cells sorted from blood, obtained at week 0. In nucleotides, the CDR3 is TGTGCCAGCAGCACCGGGGGGCCGCCTTACAATGAGCAGTTCTTC. As protein: CASSTGGPPYNEQFF.